This T cell receptor beta chain was profiled in a study of blood T cell repertoires in COVID-19. Turning to the study itself: Material from acute and convalescent COVID-19 was sourced from the United States, Italy and Spain. T cells, B-cell-depleted T cells, or PBMCs supplied cDNA or gDNA.

Participants reported their clinical history, and cohort assignment relied on those reports. Authors' processing steps: Scientists estimated how many nucleated cells there were by amplifying reference gene primers. Generated by immunoSEQ multiplex PCR, the TCRdb table keeps only in-frame clones and is missing some. V, J and clone size were drawn from that table, and D and trimming were deduced from the DNA. The sample lists some 120,000 clones, 83% seen once, with 15% to 20% in the top ten. This CDR3 has 14 amino acids. Per germline, CDR1 KGHSH and CDR2 LQKENI. V lost 3 bases to trimming and J lost 6 bases; unmatched junction nucleotides: 6.

V usage is TRBV18 and J usage is TRBJ1-1; TRBD1 matches 8 bases. This clonotype was obtained from a man younger than 40 who had recovered from COVID-19. The source material was PBMCs or T cells enriched from blood (not recorded which). CDR3 DNA: TGTGCCAGCTCACCCAATCAGGGGGCCGCTGAAGCTTTCTTT. It encodes CASSPNQGAAEAFF.